This entry lists 20 T cell receptor beta chains sequenced from one sample in a study of cytomegalovirus exposure and HLA in healthy donors (dated by TCRdb to 2017 to 2019). The library was produced with the immunoSEQ multiplex PCR assay. A mixture of 60 forward primers for TCR Vbeta segments and 13 reverse primers for TCR Jbeta segments was used in the multiplex PCR. The clones in this table, taken by TCRdb from immuneACCESS, are in-frame only. Not every clone is retained; where verified, under half of the shortfall comes from an unresolved V gene, and the cause of the rest is unknown. The sample records 63,000 or so clones, about 70% of which are singletons. The ten largest clones take up 22% of the sample. The sample taken for sequencing was PBMCs. The receptors here all came from a woman aged 25 to 45 in good health and CMV-seropositive.

This chain joins TRBV2 and TRBJ1-4; possible D gene TRBD1, 5 bases. Germline CDR1 reads SNHLY; CDR2 reads FYNNEI. V was cut by 1 base and J by 6 bases, with 9 bases left in between. The CDR3 length is 14 residues. DNA for the CDR3: TGTGCCAGCAGTGAAGTCAGCAGGGATGAAAAACTGTTTTTT. The encoded protein is CASSEVSRDEKLFF.

This sequence joins TRBV11-2 and TRBJ2-5, with D possibly matching TRBD2 (6 bases). Per the germline V gene, CDR1 is SGHAT and CDR2 is FQNNGV. Trimming stripped 1 base from V and 2 bases from J, with 17 bases between. This CDR3 comprises 17 residues. In DNA, the CDR3 is TGTGCCAGCAGCTTAGGAAGGGCTAGCGTTTATCAAGAGACCCAGTACTTC. It is translated as CASSLGRASVYQETQYF.

The V call is TRBV4-2, the J call TRBJ2-3; 12 bases map to TRBD2. Germline-derived CDR1 and CDR2 are LGHNA and YNFKEQ. V lost 1 base, J lost 2 bases, and 10 bases stayed unmatched. The CDR3 loop spans 19 amino acids. The CDR3 DNA sequence: TGTGCCAGCAGCCAAGTTTCCAGGACTAGCGGGATGAACACAGATACGCAGTATTTT. Its protein is CASSQVSRTSGMNTDTQYF.

This chain uses TRBV29-1 with TRBJ2-1; tentative D call: TRBD1 (5 bases). From germline, CDR1 is SQVTM and CDR2 ANQGSEA. Trimming left V 7 bases short and J 4 bases short, with 11 bases between. This CDR3 contains 12 residues. This CDR3 reads CSGSPGYNEQFF. The CDR3 DNA reads TGCAGCGGTAGTCCAGGGTACAATGAGCAGTTCTTC.

The V call is TRBV29-1, the J call TRBJ2-3, with D possibly being TRBD1 (5 bases). CDR1 and CDR2 (germline): SQVTM, ANQGSEA. Trimming took 4 bases from V and 2 from J, leaving 10 bases between them. This CDR3 comprises 13 residues. The CDR3 loop is CSVVGRHTDTQYF. CDR3 nucleotide sequence: TGCAGCGTTGTGGGGCGGCACACAGATACGCAGTATTTT.

The chain uses TRBV27 and TRBJ2-2; D is possibly TRBD2 (6 bases). V was trimmed by 8 bases and J by 4 bases, leaving 14 bases between them. The CDR3 is made up of 14 amino acids. The germline CDR1 and CDR2 sequences are MNHEY and SMNVEV (reference sequence). As DNA, the CDR3 is TGTGCCAGCGGGACTCAGCGGGCCACCGGGGAGCTGTTTTTT. Protein product: CASGTQRATGELFF.

V usage is TRBV4-1 and J usage is TRBJ1-4; D is uncertain. The V gene's germline CDR1 is MGHRA and CDR2 YSYEKL. This CDR3 has 16 residues. Trimming pared 4 bases from V and 2 bases from J, leaving 14 bases between. CDR3 region: CASSPFSPGTNEKLFF. Written as DNA, the CDR3 is TGCGCCAGCAGCCCGTTCAGCCCGGGGACTAATGAAAAACTGTTTTTT.

This clone was detected only a few times. This chain connects TRBV25-1 to TRBJ1-5; no reliable D call. The CDR3 is 15 residues long. V shed 5 bases and J shed 2 bases, with 13 bases lying between them. The germline gives CDR1 MGHDK, CDR2 SYGVNS. CDR3 DNA: TGTGCCAGCAGTTTGGGCTCCGGCGGCAATCAGCCCCAGCATTTT. This gives the protein CASSLGSGGNQPQHF.

This chain uses TRBV7-8 with TRBJ2-3; a weak D match, TRBD2 (5 bases). Germline V gene data show CDR1 as SGHVS and CDR2 as FQNEAQ. Trimming took off 2 bases at V and 2 bases at J, with 14 bases between the two ends. The CDR3 sequence is 16 residues long. The CDR3 coding sequence is TGTGCCAGCAGCTTACAGAGACGGGGTTACACAGATACGCAGTATTTT. Translated: CASSLQRRGYTDTQYF.

The CDR3 is CAWRRGTSRSFTGELFF. CDR3 in DNA: TGTGCCTGGAGAAGAGGAACTAGCCGGAGTTTCACCGGGGAGCTGTTTTTT. J is TRBJ2-2 and V is TRBV30; perhaps TRBD2 as D (6 bases). V gave up 3 bases and J gave up 4 bases, with 21 bases separating them. Germline V gives CDR1 GTSNPN, CDR2 SVGIG (reference sequence). The CDR3 is made up of 17 amino acids.

The chain recombines TRBV30 with TRBJ2-3; the match to TRBD2 covers 11 bases. The V gene's germline CDR1 is GTSNPN and CDR2 SVGIG (reference sequence). This CDR3 is built from 17 residues. The V and J ends lost 0 bases and 0 bases, in that order; junction bases with no gene match: 5. DNA for the CDR3: TGTGCCTGGAGTGTTGGGGGACTAGCGGCTAGCACAGATACGCAGTATTTT. It specifies CAWSVGGLAASTDTQYF.

This clone was seen a few times. This sequence joins TRBV30 and TRBJ1-2; 8 bases are a match to TRBD1. CDR1 is GTSNPN, CDR2 SVGIG, per germline (reference sequence). This CDR3 spans 12 amino acids. J gave up 5 bases and V 1 base, and 0 bases lay outside the gene matches. CDR3 in DNA: TGTGCCTGGAGTGGACAGGGGTATGGCTACACCTTC. Residues: CAWSGQGYGYTF.

The genes are TRBV30 and TRBJ2-7; TRBD2 might be the D (6 bases). Per the germline V gene, CDR1 is GTSNPN and CDR2 is SVGIG (reference sequence). This CDR3 has 14 residues. Between the trimmed V and J ends, which lost 2 bases and 3 bases, there was a span of 14 bases. The CDR3 spells CAWSPGTSLYEQYF. CDR3 DNA sequence: TGTGCCTGGAGTCCCGGGACTTCACTCTACGAGCAGTACTTC.

This chain links TRBV5-6 with TRBJ1-5; weak D call: TRBD1 (6 bases). Germline V gives CDR1 SGHDT, CDR2 YYEEEE. CDR3 size: 14 residues. Trimming stripped 1 base from V and 6 bases from J, with 11 bases between. The CDR3 loop is CASSLYRVGQPQHF. CDR3 DNA: TGTGCCAGCAGCTTGTACAGGGTAGGTCAGCCCCAGCATTTT.

The chain has TRBV6-5 and TRBJ2-1; possibly TRBD2 for D (5 bases). CDR1 MNHEY and CDR2 SVGAGI come from the germline V gene. V lost 0 bases and J 3 bases, leaving 9 bases between the germline ends. CDR3 length: 15 residues. CDR3 coding DNA: TGTGCCAGCAGTTACTCGAACGGGGTCTACAATGAGCAGTTCTTC. Its protein product is CASSYSNGVYNEQFF.

This clone was picked up a small number of times. V usage is TRBV4-2 and J usage is TRBJ1-1; unclear D gene. Trimming removed 1 base at V and 11 bases at J, with 20 bases between. Germline V lookup: CDR1 LGHNA, CDR2 YNFKEQ. The length of the CDR3 is 15 residues. The DNA of the CDR3 is TGTGCCAGCAGCCAAGGGGATGGGAGGGCGGTTGATGCTTTCTTT. It specifies CASSQGDGRAVDAFF.

The chain employs TRBV27 and TRBJ1-5, with 9 positions matching TRBD1. The V and J ends lost 6 bases and 7 bases, in that order; junction bases with no gene match: 7. There are 14 residues in the CDR3. Looked up from germline, CDR1 is MNHEY and CDR2 is SMNVEV (reference sequence). The CDR3 DNA reads as TGTGCCAGCAGCTCCGGGACAGGGTTACAGCCCCAGCATTTT. Translating gives CASSSGTGLQPQHF.

The rearrangement links TRBV4-3 to TRBJ1-4; D is perhaps TRBD1 (6 bases). CDR3 length: 15 residues. Germline assignment: CDR1 LGHNA and CDR2 YSLEER. V lost 0 bases to trimming and J lost 8 bases, with 13 bases between them. Here the CDR3 DNA reads TGCGCCAGCAGCCAAGAAGGGGGGGCTGGGGAAAAACTGTTTTTT. Translation: CASSQEGGAGEKLFF.

This clone was seen a handful of times. This chain uses TRBV7-3 with TRBJ1-1, with D hard to call. The CDR3 length is 11 residues. Germline V gene data show CDR1 as SGHTA and CDR2 as FQGTGA. V lost 11 bases and J 6 bases, leaving 13 bases between the germline ends. The CDR3 here is CARAVRPEAFF. The CDR3 DNA is TGTGCCCGAGCGGTTCGCCCTGAAGCTTTCTTT.

The genes are TRBV2 and TRBJ1-5; TRBD1 is a possible D gene (6 bases). The CDR3 extends over 12 amino acids. Germline lookup yields CDR1 SNHLY and CDR2 FYNNEI. V shed 8 bases and J shed 3 bases, with 8 bases lying between them. CDR3 sequence: CASRDNNQPQHF. The CDR3 coding sequence is TGTGCCAGCCGGGACAACAATCAGCCCCAGCATTTT. The full variable domain, its missing parts supplied by reference TRBV2 and TRBJ1-5, is EPEVTQTPSHQVTQMGQEVILRCVPISNHLYFYWYRQILGQKVEFLVSFYNNEISEKSEIFDDQFSVERPDGSNFTLKIRSTKLEDSAMYFCASRDNNQPQHFGDGTRLSIL.